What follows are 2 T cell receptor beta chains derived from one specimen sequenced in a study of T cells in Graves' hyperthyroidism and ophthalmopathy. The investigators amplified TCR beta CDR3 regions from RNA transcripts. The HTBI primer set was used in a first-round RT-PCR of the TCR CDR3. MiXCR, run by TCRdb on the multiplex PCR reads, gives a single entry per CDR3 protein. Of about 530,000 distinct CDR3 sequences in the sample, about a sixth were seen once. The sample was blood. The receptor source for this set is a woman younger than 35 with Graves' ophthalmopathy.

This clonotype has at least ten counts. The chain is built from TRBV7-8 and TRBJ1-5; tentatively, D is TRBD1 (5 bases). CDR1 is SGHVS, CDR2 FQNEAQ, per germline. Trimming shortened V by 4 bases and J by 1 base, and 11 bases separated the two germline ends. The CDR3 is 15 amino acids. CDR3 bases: TGTGCCAGCAGCTCCCCGGGGGAGAGCAATCAGCCCCAGCATTTT. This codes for CASSSPGESNQPQHF.

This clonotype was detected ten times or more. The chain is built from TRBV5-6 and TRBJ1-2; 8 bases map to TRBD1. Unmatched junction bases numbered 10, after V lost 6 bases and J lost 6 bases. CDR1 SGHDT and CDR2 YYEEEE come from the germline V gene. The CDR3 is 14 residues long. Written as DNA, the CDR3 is TGTGCCAGCATAGCGGGAGGACAGGGACATGGCTACACCTTC. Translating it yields CASIAGGQGHGYTF.